This TCR beta chain was sequenced in a study of blood T cell repertoires in COVID-19. For the study at large: COVID-19 samples from acute and convalescent phases originated in the United States, Italy and Spain. T cells, B-cell-depleted T cells, or PBMCs provided the cDNA or gDNA that served as material.

Study processing details: Scientists estimated how many nucleated cells there were by amplifying reference gene primers. Profiling relied on immunoSEQ multiplex PCR, and the TCRdb table lists in-frame clones only, not all of them. That table is the source of V, J and clone size, and D and trimming were worked out from the DNA. The table lists about 120,000 clones, roughly 82% of them singletons. The CDR3 is 15 residues long. Between the trimmed V and J ends, which lost 4 bases and 3 bases, there was a span of 10 bases. Germline lookup yields CDR1 MGHRA and CDR2 YSYEKL. The gene calls are TRBV4-1 and TRBJ2-6; D not resolved. The sequence was obtained from a human donor in a cohort sampled during active COVID-19. The specimen sequenced was peripheral blood. CDR3 coding DNA: TGCGCCAGCAGCCCGCGAGGTGATGGGGCCAACGTCCTGACTTTC. Its protein is CASSPRGDGANVLTF.